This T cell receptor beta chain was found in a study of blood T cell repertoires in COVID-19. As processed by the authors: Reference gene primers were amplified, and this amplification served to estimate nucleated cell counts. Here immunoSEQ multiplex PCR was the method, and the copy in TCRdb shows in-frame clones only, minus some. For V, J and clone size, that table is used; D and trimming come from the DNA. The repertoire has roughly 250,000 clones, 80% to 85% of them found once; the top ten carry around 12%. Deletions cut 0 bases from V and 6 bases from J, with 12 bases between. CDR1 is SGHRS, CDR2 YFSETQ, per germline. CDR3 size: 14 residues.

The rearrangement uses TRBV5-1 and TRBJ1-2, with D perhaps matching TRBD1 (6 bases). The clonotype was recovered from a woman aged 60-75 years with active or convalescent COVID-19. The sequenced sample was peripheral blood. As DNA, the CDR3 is TGCGCCAGCAGCTTGGTTACAGGGCCTGATGGCTACACCTTC. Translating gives CASSLVTGPDGYTF. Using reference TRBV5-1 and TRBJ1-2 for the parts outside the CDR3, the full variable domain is KAGVTQTPRYLIKTRGQQVTLSCSPISGHRSVSWYQQTPGQGLQFLFEYFSETQRNKGNFPGRFSGRQFSNSRSEMNVSTLELGDSALYLCASSLVTGPDGYTFGSGTRLTVV.